The entry below gives a single T cell receptor beta chain sequence along with its context. As yet, its antigen is unknown. The sample comes from a study of beta chain features in type 1 diabetes. V lost 0 bases to trimming and J lost 5 bases, with 13 bases between them. The CDR3 contains 15 residues. CDR1 is LGHNA and CDR2 is YNFKEQ in the germline V gene. The isolated RNA, all of it, was reverse transcribed, so expressed TCRB transcripts were what got sequenced. Generated by immunoSEQ multiplex PCR, the TCRdb table keeps only in-frame clones and is missing some. This sample carries 400,000 to 450,000 clones, more than 11% of them seen once, and the ten largest clones take roughly 0.035%. Study results and caveats: Shorter TCRB CDR3s, moderately but significantly so, marked every one of the four CD4+ subsets in Type 1 diabetes patients.

Donors underwent one heparinised blood draw, around 100 mL on average. The chain carries TRBV4-2 and TRBJ2-5, with a tentative D call TRBD2 (5 bases). Sequencing used naive CD4+ T cells from blood. The sequence was collected from a man aged 30-40 years in good health. CDR3 sequence reads: CASSQDHLAGETQYF. Here the CDR3 DNA reads TGTGCCAGCAGCCAAGATCATCTAGCTGGGGAGACCCAGTACTTC.